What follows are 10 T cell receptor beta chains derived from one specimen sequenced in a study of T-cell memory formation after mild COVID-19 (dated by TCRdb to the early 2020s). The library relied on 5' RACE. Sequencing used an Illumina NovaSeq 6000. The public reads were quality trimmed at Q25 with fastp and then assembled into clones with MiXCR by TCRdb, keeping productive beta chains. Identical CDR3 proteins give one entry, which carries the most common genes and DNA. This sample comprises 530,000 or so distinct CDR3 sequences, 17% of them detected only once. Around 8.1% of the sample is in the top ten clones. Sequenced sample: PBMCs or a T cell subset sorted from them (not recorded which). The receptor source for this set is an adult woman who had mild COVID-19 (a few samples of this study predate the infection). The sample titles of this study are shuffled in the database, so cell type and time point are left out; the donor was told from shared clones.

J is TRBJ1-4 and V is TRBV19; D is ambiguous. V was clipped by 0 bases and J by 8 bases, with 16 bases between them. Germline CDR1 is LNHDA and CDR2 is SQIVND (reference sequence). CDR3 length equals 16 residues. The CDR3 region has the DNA TGTGCCAGTAGTATAGATCGGGAAAGATCTTGGGAAAAACTGTTTTTT. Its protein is CASSIDRERSWEKLFF.

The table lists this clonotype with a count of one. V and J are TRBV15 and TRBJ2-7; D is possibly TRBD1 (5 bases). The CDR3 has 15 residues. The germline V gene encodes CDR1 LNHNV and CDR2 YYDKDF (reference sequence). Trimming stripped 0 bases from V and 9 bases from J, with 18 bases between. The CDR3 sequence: CATSRDQQGPSTQYF. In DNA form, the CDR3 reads TGTGCCACCAGCAGAGATCAGCAGGGCCCCTCGACGCAGTACTTC.

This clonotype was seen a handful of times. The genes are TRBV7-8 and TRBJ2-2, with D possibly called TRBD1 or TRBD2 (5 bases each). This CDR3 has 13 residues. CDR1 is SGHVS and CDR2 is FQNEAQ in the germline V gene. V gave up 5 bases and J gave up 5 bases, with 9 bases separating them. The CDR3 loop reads CASSEGRTGELFF. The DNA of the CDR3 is TGTGCCAGCAGCGAGGGGAGAACCGGGGAGCTGTTTTTT.

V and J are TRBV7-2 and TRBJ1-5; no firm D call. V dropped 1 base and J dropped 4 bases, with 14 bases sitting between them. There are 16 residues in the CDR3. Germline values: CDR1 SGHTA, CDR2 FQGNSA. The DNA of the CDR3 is TGTGCCAGCAGCTTAGTTAGTTCCGCAGGAAATCAGCCCCAGCATTTT. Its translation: CASSLVSSAGNQPQHF. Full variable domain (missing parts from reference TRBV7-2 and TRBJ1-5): GAGVSQSPSNKVTEKGKDVELRCDPISGHTALYWYRQSLGQGLEFLIYFQGNSAPDKSGLPSDRFSAERTGGSVSTLTIQRTQQEDSAVYLCASSLVSSAGNQPQHFGDGTRLSIL.

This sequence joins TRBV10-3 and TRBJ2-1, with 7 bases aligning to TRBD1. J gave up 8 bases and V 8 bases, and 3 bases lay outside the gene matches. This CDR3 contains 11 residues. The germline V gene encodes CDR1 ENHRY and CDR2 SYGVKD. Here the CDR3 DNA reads TGTGCCATCTCAGGGGGATATGAGCAGTTCTTC. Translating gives CAISGGYEQFF.

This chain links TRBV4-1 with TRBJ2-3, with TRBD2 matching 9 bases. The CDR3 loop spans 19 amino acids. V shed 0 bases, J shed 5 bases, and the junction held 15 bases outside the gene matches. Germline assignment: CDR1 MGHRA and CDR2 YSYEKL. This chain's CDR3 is CASSQDPTSLAGVRDTQYF. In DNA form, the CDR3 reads TGCGCCAGCAGCCAAGATCCCACCTCACTAGCGGGCGTGCGAGATACGCAGTATTTT.

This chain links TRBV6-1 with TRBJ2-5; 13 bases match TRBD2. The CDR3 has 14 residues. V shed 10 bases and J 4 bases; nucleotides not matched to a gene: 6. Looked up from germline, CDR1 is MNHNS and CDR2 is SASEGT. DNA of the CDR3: TGTGCCACCGCACTAGCGGGAGGGGGAGAGACCCAGTACTTC. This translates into CATALAGGGETQYF.

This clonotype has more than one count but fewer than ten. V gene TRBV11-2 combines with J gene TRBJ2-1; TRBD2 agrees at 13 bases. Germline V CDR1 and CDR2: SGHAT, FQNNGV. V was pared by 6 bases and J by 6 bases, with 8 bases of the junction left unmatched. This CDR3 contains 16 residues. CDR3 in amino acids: CASSLMGLAGSNEQFF. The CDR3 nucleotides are TGTGCCAGCAGTCTAATGGGACTAGCGGGGTCCAATGAGCAGTTCTTC.

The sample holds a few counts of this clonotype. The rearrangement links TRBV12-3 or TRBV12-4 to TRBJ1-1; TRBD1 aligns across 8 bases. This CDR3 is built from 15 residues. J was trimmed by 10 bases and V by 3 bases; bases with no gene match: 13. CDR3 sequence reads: CASSFRLPNDRGAFF. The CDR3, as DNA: TGTGCCAGCAGTTTCAGGCTTCCTAATGACAGGGGAGCTTTCTTT.

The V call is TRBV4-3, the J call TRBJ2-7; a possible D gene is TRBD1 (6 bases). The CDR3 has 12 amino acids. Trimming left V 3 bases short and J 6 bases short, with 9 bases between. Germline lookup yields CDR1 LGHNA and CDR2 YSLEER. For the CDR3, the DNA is TGCGCCAGCAGCCAGTTAGGGGGCGAGCAGTACTTC. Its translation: CASSQLGGEQYF.